Listed below are T cell receptor beta chains from one sample, sequenced in a study of Graves' ophthalmopathy and Graves' hyperthyroidism. In TCRdb, the multiplex PCR reads were re-called with MiXCR into one record per CDR3 protein. The sample includes roughly 500,000 distinct CDR3 sequences, approximately 14% seen only once; the top ten take approximately 9.8%. Sequencing was done on a sample of blood. These receptors all come from a young woman with Graves' ophthalmopathy. Each CDR3 is given with its conserved first and last residue. The D gene is left open where the match is weak. Clone size is given for some rows only: seen once, a few or many times, or a class if the clone is expanded.

TRBJ1-2	NA	TRBV12-3/TRBV12-4	many	TGTGCCAGCAGTTTAGGGCACCGCGGCTATGGCTACACCTTC	CASSLGHRGYGYTF
TRBJ1-1	NA	TRBV28	many	TGTGCCAGCAGTTTCCCCACAGTAACCAACACTGAAGCTTTCTTT	CASSFPTVTNTEAFF
TRBJ1-5	NA	TRBV12-3/TRBV12-4	NA	TGTGCCAGCAGCCCCGACGAGGATCAGCCCCAGCATTTT	CASSPDEDQPQHF
TRBJ1-2	TRBD1	TRBV28	many	TGTGCCAGCAGTCCCTTCCCGGGACAGGGCCCCAACTATGGCTACACCTTC	CASSPFPGQGPNYGYTF
TRBJ2-7	NA	TRBV15	many	TGTGCCACCAGCAGAGAGCCCCGACTAGGTGGCGAGCAGTACTTC	CATSREPRLGGEQYF
TRBJ1-5	NA	TRBV20-1	many	TGCAGTGCTATCAGGGGCATCAATCAGCCCCAGCATTTT	CSAIRGINQPQHF
TRBJ2-7	NA	TRBV12-3/TRBV12-4	many	TGTGCCAGCAGTTTATCGGGCAGGGGAACCTACGAGCAGTACTTC	CASSLSGRGTYEQYF
TRBJ1-2	TRBD1	TRBV20-1	many	TGCAGTGCTAGGGAAGGGACAGCCGGCTATGGCTACACCTTC	CSAREGTAGYGYTF
TRBJ1-1	NA	TRBV27	many	TGTGCCAGCAGTTTGTCAGTCGGACACTATGAAGCTTTCTTT	CASSLSVGHYEAFF
TRBJ1-5	TRBD1	TRBV2	NA	TGTGCCGGCAGTGGGGGACAGTTGATTCAGCCCCAGCATTTT	CAGSGGQLIQPQHF